One sample yielded the 3 T cell receptor beta chains listed below, sequenced in a study of blood T cell repertoires in COVID-19. Measured with immunoSEQ multiplex PCR; TCRdb has only the in-frame clones, and not every one. Of around 150,000 clones listed, just under 95% were seen once; the top ten hold 4.5% to 5.5%. The sequenced sample consisted of peripheral blood. Receptors were obtained from a woman between 45 and 65 years old with acute or convalescent COVID-19.

This clone was seen just once. The chain carries TRBV7-6 and TRBJ2-1; TRBD2 might be the D (6 bases). The CDR3 runs 15 residues. The germline V gene has CDR1 SGHVS and CDR2 FNYEAQ. V lost 2 bases and J 1 base, leaving 9 bases between the germline ends. For the CDR3, the DNA is TGTGCCAGCAGCTTAAGTAGCGGTTCCTACAATGAGCAGTTCTTC. It codes for CASSLSSGSYNEQFF.

V and J are TRBV6-4 and TRBJ2-3; 7 positions agree with TRBD1. The CDR3 is 15 amino acids. The junction had 5 bases not matched to a gene; V was cut back by 5 bases and J by 0 bases. Germline CDR1 and CDR2: MRHNA and SNTAGT. The CDR3 sequence is CASSSRGLSTDTQYF. CDR3 nucleotides: TGTGCCAGCAGTTCTAGGGGGCTTAGCACAGATACGCAGTATTTT.

This chain connects TRBV6-1 to TRBJ2-7; D is unclear. V was trimmed by 1 base and J by 3 bases, leaving 10 bases between them. Germline assignment: CDR1 MNHNS and CDR2 SASEGT. This CDR3 has 14 residues. CDR3 DNA: TGTGCCAGCAGTGAAGGCGTCCCGGGCTACGAGCAGTACTTC. Translated, it gives CASSEGVPGYEQYF.